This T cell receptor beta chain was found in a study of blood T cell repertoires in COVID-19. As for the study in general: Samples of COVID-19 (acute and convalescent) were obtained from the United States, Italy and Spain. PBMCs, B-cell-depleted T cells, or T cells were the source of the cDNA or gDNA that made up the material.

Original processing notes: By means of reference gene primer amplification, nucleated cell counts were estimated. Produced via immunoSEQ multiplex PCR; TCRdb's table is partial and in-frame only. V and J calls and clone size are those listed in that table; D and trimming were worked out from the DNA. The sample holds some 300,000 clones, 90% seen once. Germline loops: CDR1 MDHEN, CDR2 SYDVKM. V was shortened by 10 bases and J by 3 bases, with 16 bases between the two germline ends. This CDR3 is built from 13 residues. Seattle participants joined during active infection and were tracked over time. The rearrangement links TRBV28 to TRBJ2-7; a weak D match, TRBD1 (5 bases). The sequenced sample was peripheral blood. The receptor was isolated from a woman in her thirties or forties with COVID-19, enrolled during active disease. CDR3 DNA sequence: TGTGCCACCTTCTCGACAGCGAACTACGAGCAGTACTTC. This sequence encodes CATFSTANYEQYF.